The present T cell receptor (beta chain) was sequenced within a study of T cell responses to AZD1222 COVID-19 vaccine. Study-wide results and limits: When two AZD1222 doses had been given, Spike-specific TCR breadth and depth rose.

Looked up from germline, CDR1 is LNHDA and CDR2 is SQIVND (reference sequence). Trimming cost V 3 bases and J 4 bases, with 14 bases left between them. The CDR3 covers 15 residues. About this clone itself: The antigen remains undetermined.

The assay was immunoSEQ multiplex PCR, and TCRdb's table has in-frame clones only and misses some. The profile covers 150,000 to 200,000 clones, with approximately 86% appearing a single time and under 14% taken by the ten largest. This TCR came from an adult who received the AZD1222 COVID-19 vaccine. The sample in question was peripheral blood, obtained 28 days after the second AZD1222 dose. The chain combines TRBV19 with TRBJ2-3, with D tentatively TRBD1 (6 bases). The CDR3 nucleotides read TGTGCCAGTAGTATTGCAGGGGCTGGCGCAGATACGCAGTATTTT. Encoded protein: CASSIAGAGADTQYF.